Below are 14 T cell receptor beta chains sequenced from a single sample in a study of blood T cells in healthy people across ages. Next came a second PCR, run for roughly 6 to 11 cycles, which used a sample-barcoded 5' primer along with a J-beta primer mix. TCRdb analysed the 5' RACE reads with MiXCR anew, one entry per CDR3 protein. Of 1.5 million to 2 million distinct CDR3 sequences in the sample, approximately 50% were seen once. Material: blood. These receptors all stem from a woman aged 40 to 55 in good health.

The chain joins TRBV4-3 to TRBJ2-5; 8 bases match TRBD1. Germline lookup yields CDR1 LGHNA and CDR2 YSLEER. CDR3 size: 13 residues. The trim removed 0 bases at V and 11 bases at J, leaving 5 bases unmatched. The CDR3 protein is CASSQDGTGGQYF. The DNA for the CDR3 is TGCGCCAGCAGCCAAGACGGGACAGGCGGGCAGTACTTC.

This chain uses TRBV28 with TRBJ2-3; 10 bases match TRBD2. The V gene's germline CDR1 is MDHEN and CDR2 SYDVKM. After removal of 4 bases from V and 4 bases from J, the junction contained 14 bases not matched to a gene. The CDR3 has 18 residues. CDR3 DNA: TGTGCCAGCAGTTGGGAGCGGGGGGGTCCGATGTCTCCAGATACGCAGTATTTT. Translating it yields CASSWERGGPMSPDTQYF.

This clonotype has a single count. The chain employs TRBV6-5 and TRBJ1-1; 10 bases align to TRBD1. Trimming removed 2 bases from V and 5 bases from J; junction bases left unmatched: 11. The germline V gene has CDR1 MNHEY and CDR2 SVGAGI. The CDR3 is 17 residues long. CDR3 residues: CASSYLTRTGGGTEAFF. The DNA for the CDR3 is TGTGCCAGCAGTTACCTAACTCGGACAGGGGGGGGGACTGAAGCTTTCTTT.

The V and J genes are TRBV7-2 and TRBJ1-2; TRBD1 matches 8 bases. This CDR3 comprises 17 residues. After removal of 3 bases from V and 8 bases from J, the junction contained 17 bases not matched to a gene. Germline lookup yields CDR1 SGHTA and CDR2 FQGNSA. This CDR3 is CASSLVYETGDSRGYTF. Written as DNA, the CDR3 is TGTGCCAGCAGCTTGGTTTATGAGACAGGGGACTCCCGAGGCTACACCTTC.

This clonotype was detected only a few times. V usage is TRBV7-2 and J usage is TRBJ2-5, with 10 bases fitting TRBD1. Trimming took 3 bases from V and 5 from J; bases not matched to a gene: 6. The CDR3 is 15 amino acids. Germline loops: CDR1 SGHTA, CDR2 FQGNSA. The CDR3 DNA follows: TGTGCCAGCAGCTTTGGGGGACAGGGGACGGAGACCCAGTACTTC. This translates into CASSFGGQGTETQYF.

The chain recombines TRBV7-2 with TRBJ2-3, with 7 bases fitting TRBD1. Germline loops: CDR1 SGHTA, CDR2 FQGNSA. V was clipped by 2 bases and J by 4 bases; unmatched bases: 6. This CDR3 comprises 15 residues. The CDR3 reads CASSLRQGLADTQYF. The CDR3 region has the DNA TGTGCCAGCAGCTTACGACAGGGTCTGGCAGATACGCAGTATTTT. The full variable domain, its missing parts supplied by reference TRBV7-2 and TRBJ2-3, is GAGVSQSPSNKVTEKGKDVELRCDPISGHTALYWYRQSLGQGLEFLIYFQGNSAPDKSGLPSDRFSAERTGGSVSTLTIQRTQQEDSAVYLCASSLRQGLADTQYFGPGTRLTVL.

Here the CDR3 reads CASSQGGGLGGGYTF. In DNA, the CDR3 is TGCGCCAGCAGCCAAGGAGGGGGGTTGGGAGGTGGCTACACCTTC. The chain joins TRBV4-3 to TRBJ1-2, with D maybe TRBD1 (6 bases). Germline lookup yields CDR1 LGHNA and CDR2 YSLEER. Trimming stripped 1 base from V and 7 bases from J, with 16 bases between. This CDR3 is 15 amino acids long.

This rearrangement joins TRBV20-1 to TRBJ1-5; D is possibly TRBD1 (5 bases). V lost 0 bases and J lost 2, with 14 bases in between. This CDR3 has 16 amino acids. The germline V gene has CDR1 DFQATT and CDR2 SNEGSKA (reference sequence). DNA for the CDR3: TGCAGTGCTAGAGAGCCGGGGGTCCTGGGCAATCAGCCCCAGCATTTT. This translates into CSAREPGVLGNQPQHF.

The CDR3 spells CASGLVDPLTGEGANVLTF. The CDR3 DNA is TGTGCTAGTGGTTTGGTAGACCCCTTAACAGGGGAAGGGGCCAACGTCCTGACTTTC. The V call is TRBV12-5, the J call TRBJ2-6; 7 nucleotides agree with TRBD1. V gave up 0 bases and J gave up 4 bases; unmatched junction bases: 12. Germline CDR1 is LGHNT and CDR2 is FRNRAP. The CDR3 runs 19 residues.

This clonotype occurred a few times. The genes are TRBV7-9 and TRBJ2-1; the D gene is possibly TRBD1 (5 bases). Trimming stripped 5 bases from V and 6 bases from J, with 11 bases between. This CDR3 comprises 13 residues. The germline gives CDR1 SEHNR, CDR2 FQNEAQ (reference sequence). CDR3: CASSLQGLNEQFF. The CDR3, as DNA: TGTGCCAGCAGCCTGCAGGGTCTCAATGAGCAGTTCTTC. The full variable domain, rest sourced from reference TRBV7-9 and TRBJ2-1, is DTGVSQNPRHKITKRGQNVTFRCDPISEHNRLYWYRQTLGQGPEFLTYFQNEAQLEKSRLLSDRFSAERPKGSFSTLEIQRTEQGDSAMYLCASSLQGLNEQFFGPGTRLTVL.

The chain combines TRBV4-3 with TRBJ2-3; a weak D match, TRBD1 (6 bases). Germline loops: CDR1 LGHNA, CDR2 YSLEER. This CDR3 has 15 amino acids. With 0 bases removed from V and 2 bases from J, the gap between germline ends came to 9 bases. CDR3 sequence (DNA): TGCGCCAGCAGCCAAGATCGGACAGCCACAGATACGCAGTATTTT. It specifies CASSQDRTATDTQYF.

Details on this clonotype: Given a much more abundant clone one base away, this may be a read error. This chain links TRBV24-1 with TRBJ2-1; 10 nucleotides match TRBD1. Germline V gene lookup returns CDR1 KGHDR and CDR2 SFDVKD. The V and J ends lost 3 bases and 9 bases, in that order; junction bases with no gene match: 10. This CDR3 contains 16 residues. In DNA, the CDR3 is TGTGCCACCAGTGATAGGACAGGGGGTTCTCGTCGTGAGCAGTTCTTC. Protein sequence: CATSDRTGGSRREQFF.

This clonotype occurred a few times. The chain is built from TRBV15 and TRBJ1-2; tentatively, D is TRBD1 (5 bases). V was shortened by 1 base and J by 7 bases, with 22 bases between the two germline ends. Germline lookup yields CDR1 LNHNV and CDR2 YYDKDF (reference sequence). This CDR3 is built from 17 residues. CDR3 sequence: CATSRASSGRGRGGYTF. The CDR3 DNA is TGTGCCACCAGCAGAGCCAGTTCGGGACGGGGTCGGGGTGGCTACACCTTC. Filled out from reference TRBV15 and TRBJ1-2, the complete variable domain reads DAMVIQNPRYQVTQFGKPVTLSCSQTLNHNVMYWYQQKSSQAPKLLFHYYDKDFNNEADTPDNFQSRRPNTSFCFLDIRSPGLGDTAMYLCATSRASSGRGRGGYTFGSGTRLTVV.

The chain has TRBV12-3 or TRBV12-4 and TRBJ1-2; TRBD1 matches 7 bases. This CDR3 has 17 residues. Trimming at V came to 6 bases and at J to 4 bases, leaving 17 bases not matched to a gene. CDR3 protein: CASSRHPQGRGTYGYTF. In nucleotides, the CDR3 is TGTGCCAGCAGCCGCCACCCACAGGGGCGGGGAACCTATGGCTACACCTTC.